One and the same sample provided the 21 T cell receptor beta chains below, sequenced in a study of blood T cells in healthy people across ages. A second PCR of roughly 7 to 11 cycles used a sample-barcoded 5' primer and a J-beta primer mix. From the 5' RACE reads, TCRdb called clonotypes with MiXCR, one entry per CDR3 protein. The repertoire has 890,000 or so distinct CDR3 sequences, approximately 65% of them found once; the top ten carry about 30%. Input material: blood. The source of these receptors is a man under 40 in good health.

This chain uses TRBV5-1 with TRBJ2-2, with D tentatively TRBD1 or TRBD2 (5 bases each). Deletions cut 2 bases from V and 3 bases from J, with 8 bases between. Germline loops: CDR1 SGHRS, CDR2 YFSETQ. CDR3 size: 14 residues. In DNA, the CDR3 is TGCGCCAGCAGCTTCGAGGGGCACACCGGGGAGCTGTTTTTT. This gives the protein CASSFEGHTGELFF.

J is TRBJ2-7 and V is TRBV7-2; tentatively, D is TRBD1 or TRBD2 (5 bases each). Germline lookup yields CDR1 SGHTA and CDR2 FQGNSA. V dropped 3 bases and J dropped 2 bases, with 17 bases sitting between them. The CDR3 consists of 16 residues. This CDR3 is CASSLKSGKGPYEQYF. In DNA, the CDR3 is TGTGCCAGCAGCTTGAAGAGCGGCAAGGGACCCTACGAGCAGTACTTC. The variable domain in full, with the rest retrieved from reference TRBV7-2 and TRBJ2-7, is GAGVSQSPSNKVTEKGKDVELRCDPISGHTALYWYRQSLGQGLEFLIYFQGNSAPDKSGLPSDRFSAERTGGSVSTLTIQRTQQEDSAVYLCASSLKSGKGPYEQYFGPGTRLTVT.

The genes are TRBV6-2 or TRBV6-3 and TRBJ2-3, with a weak D call TRBD2 (5 bases). The CDR3 covers 13 residues. Trimming pared 6 bases from V and 6 bases from J, leaving 13 bases between. Per germline, CDR1 MNHEY and CDR2 SVGEGT. The CDR3 bases are TGTGCCAGCAGCACTAGAATGAGGGATACGCAGTATTTT. As protein: CASSTRMRDTQYF.

The chain recombines TRBV12-3 or TRBV12-4 with TRBJ2-5, with 7 bases aligning to TRBD1. The V and J ends lost 5 bases and 2 bases, in that order; junction bases with no gene match: 11. This CDR3 contains 16 residues. This CDR3 is CASSPLPGQLQETQYF. The CDR3 bases are TGTGCCAGCAGTCCACTTCCGGGACAGTTACAAGAGACCCAGTACTTC.

A note on this clonotype: Compared with germline, one end of the junction differs, possibly owing to a read error. The V call is TRBV13, the J call TRBJ2-4; D gene ambiguous. This CDR3 spans 12 amino acids. Looked up from germline, CDR1 is PRHDT and CDR2 is FYEKMQ (reference sequence). CDR3 sequence (DNA): TGTGTCAGCAGTCAGGACAAAAACATTCAGTACTTC. Its protein product is CVSSQDKNIQYF. Full variable domain (missing parts from reference TRBV13 and TRBJ2-4): AAGVIQSPRHLIKEKRETATLKCYPIPRHDTVYWYQQGPGQDPQFLISFYEKMQSDKGSIPDRFSAQQFSDYHSELNMSSLELGDSALYFCVSSQDKNIQYFGAGTRLSVL.

The J gene is TRBJ2-1, the V gene TRBV9, with 7 bases lining up with TRBD1. Looked up from germline, CDR1 is SGDLS and CDR2 is YYNGEE. The V gene end was trimmed by 0 bases and the J gene end by 4 bases; junction bases not matched to a gene: 1. The CDR3 has 14 residues. CDR3 in amino acids: CASSVGDRYNEQFF. The CDR3 DNA reads as TGTGCCAGCAGCGTAGGGGACAGATACAATGAGCAGTTCTTC.

This chain joins TRBV6-5 and TRBJ2-4; 8 bases are shared with TRBD2. CDR3 length: 14 amino acids. In germline, CDR1 is MNHEY, CDR2 SVGAGI. Trimming removed 2 bases from V and 3 bases from J; junction bases left unmatched: 0. The CDR3 DNA sequence: TGTGCCAGCAGTTACCGGGAGGGCAAAAACATTCAGTACTTC. Protein sequence: CASSYREGKNIQYF.

The chain joins TRBV7-9 to TRBJ1-4; TRBD1 aligns across 9 bases. V trimming: 5 bases; J trimming: 6 bases; junction bases outside the gene matches: 4. CDR1 is SEHNR, CDR2 FQNEAQ, per germline (reference sequence). The CDR3 spans 14 residues. The CDR3 is CASSRQGVYEKLFF. Here the CDR3 DNA reads TGTGCCAGCAGCCGACAGGGGGTATATGAAAAACTGTTTTTT.

V is TRBV10-3 and J is TRBJ2-1, with D unclear. CDR1 ENHRY and CDR2 SYGVKD come from the germline V gene. This CDR3 is built from 16 residues. Trimming pared 0 bases from V and 6 bases from J, leaving 15 bases between. CDR3 sequence: CAISESRRARINEQFF. DNA for the CDR3: TGTGCCATCAGTGAGTCTCGGCGAGCGAGGATCAATGAGCAGTTCTTC.

Only a few counts were recorded for this clonotype. The chain uses TRBV29-1 and TRBJ1-2; 10 nucleotides match TRBD1. Germline assignment: CDR1 SQVTM and CDR2 ANQGSEA. V trimming: 7 bases; J trimming: 7 bases; junction bases outside the gene matches: 12. This CDR3 has 14 amino acids. In DNA form, the CDR3 reads TGCAGCGGCACCTCGGGACAGGGGACCGGTGGCTACACCTTC. It encodes CSGTSGQGTGGYTF.

This sequence joins TRBV29-1 and TRBJ2-3; perhaps TRBD1 as D (6 bases). Trimming took 7 bases from V and 2 from J, leaving 16 bases between them. Germline-derived CDR1 and CDR2 are SQVTM and ANQGSEA. This CDR3 spans 14 amino acids. CDR3 bases: TGCAGCGGGACAACAGGGTCTTCCACAGATACGCAGTATTTT. Protein product: CSGTTGSSTDTQYF.

The chain couples TRBV29-1 to TRBJ1-3; 8 nucleotides align to TRBD1. The germline gives CDR1 SQVTM, CDR2 ANQGSEA. V lost 4 bases to trimming and J lost 4 bases; unmatched junction nucleotides: 3. The CDR3 runs 13 residues. The CDR3 nucleotides read TGCAGCGTTGGACAGGGGAGGGGAAACACCATATATTTT. It yields the protein CSVGQGRGNTIYF.

V usage is TRBV14 and J usage is TRBJ2-1; a possible D gene is TRBD1 (5 bases). Germline assignment: CDR1 SGHDN and CDR2 FVKESK. The V end was cut by 6 bases, the J end by 7 bases, with 19 bases between. The length of the CDR3 is 15 residues. The CDR3 here is CASSQGLVKRNEQFF. In DNA, the CDR3 is TGTGCCAGCAGTCAGGGTTTAGTCAAAAGGAATGAGCAGTTCTTC.

The rearrangement uses TRBV7-2 and TRBJ2-7; 10 bases are a match to TRBD1. After removal of 4 bases from V and 5 bases from J, the junction contained 8 bases not matched to a gene. The V gene's germline CDR1 is SGHTA and CDR2 FQGNSA. The CDR3 is 15 amino acids. Here the CDR3 reads CASSSTAGQGNEQYF. As DNA, the CDR3 is TGTGCCAGCAGCTCAACTGCGGGACAGGGGAACGAGCAGTACTTC.

Ten or more counts support this clonotype. The chain recombines TRBV3-1 with TRBJ2-4; D is perhaps TRBD1 (7 bases). Germline-derived CDR1 and CDR2 are LGHDT and YNNKEL (reference sequence). The V gene lost 7 bases and the J gene lost 1 base, with 14 bases spanning the gap. The CDR3 contains 15 residues. The CDR3 sequence: CASKEGASAKNIQYF. CDR3 nucleotides: TGTGCCAGCAAGGAGGGGGCCTCGGCCAAAAACATTCAGTACTTC.

Only one count was recorded for this clonotype. The chain joins TRBV9 to TRBJ2-3; 8 positions match TRBD1. The CDR3 spans 18 residues. Germline values: CDR1 SGDLS, CDR2 YYNGEE. Trimming at V came to 4 bases and at J to 6 bases, leaving 19 bases not matched to a gene. The CDR3 sequence: CASSRRRRTGSSGDTQYF. The DNA of the CDR3 is TGTGCCAGCAGCCGACGAAGAAGGACAGGGAGCAGCGGGGATACGCAGTATTTT.

The V gene is TRBV20-1, the J gene TRBJ2-7; 7 bases match TRBD1. J lost 1 base, V lost 5 bases, and 8 bases had no gene match. The CDR3 totals 14 residues. CDR1 DFQATT and CDR2 SNEGSKA come from the germline V gene (reference sequence). Here the CDR3 reads CSAPRQGTSYEQYF. DNA for the CDR3: TGCAGTGCTCCCCGACAGGGCACATCCTACGAGCAGTACTTC.

This chain links TRBV20-1 with TRBJ2-4; 8 nucleotides agree with TRBD2. The end of the DNA fits TRBJ2-7 better, so the J call may be wrong. The length of the CDR3 is 16 residues. Germline values: CDR1 DFQATT, CDR2 SNEGSKA (reference sequence). Written as DNA, the CDR3 is TGCAGTGCTAGAGACGTCACGGGGGGGGGCCAGTACGAGCAGTACTTC. Its translation: CSARDVTGGGQYEQYF.

The sample holds a few counts of this clonotype. V gene TRBV2 combines with J gene TRBJ2-5; perhaps TRBD2 as D (5 bases). CDR1 and CDR2 (germline): SNHLY, FYNNEI. Trimming shortened V by 4 bases and J by 5 bases, and 8 bases separated the two germline ends. The CDR3 sequence is 12 residues long. DNA for the CDR3: TGTGCCAGCAGTGTCCGGGGTGAGACCCAGTACTTC. Its translation is CASSVRGETQYF. The full variable domain, rest sourced from reference TRBV2 and TRBJ2-5, is EPEVTQTPSHQVTQMGQEVILRCVPISNHLYFYWYRQILGQKVEFLVSFYNNEISEKSEIFDDQFSVERPDGSNFTLKIRSTKLEDSAMYFCASSVRGETQYFGPGTRLLVL.

This clonotype was counted between two and nine times. V gene TRBV10-3 combines with J gene TRBJ2-5, with D possibly matching TRBD1 (6 bases). In germline, CDR1 is ENHRY, CDR2 SYGVKD. V dropped 4 bases and J dropped 4 bases, with 13 bases sitting between them. CDR3 length equals 14 residues. For the CDR3, the DNA is TGTGCCATCAGTGGTTCAGGGGTGGGAGAGACCCAGTACTTC. This sequence encodes CAISGSGVGETQYF.

This chain connects TRBV2 to TRBJ1-2; TRBD1 matches 7 bases. CDR3 length: 13 amino acids. CDR1 is SNHLY, CDR2 FYNNEI, per germline. Trimming cost V 4 bases and J 5 bases; bases outside gene matches: 4. CDR3 sequence reads: CASSGGTEYGYTF. The CDR3 nucleotides are TGTGCCAGCAGTGGGGGGACAGAGTATGGCTACACCTTC.